This TCR beta chain was retrieved from a study of CD8+CD57+ T cells in acquired aplastic anemia. CDR3 length: 12 residues. The germline gives CDR1 MRHNA, CDR2 SNTAGT. With 4 bases removed from V and 7 bases from J, the gap between germline ends came to 10 bases. A single count supports this clonotype. Being one base from a much bigger clone, this may be a read error. Genomic DNA templated the TCR beta VDJ and CDR3 profiling. Each CDR3 protein is one row after TCRdb ran MiXCR on the reads. In the table there are hundreds of thousands of distinct CDR3 sequences, about a third of which are singletons. Patients selected for sequencing had displayed CD8+CD57+ cell expansion by flow cytometry.

The chain has TRBV6-4 and TRBJ1-2; D gene ambiguous. This receptor was identified in a human donor with aplastic anemia. Material: sorted CD4+, CD8+, or CD8+CD57+ T cells (not recorded which) from PBMCs. The CDR3 nucleotides read TGTGCCAGCAGTGGCTGGGCATCTGGCTACACCTTC. Its protein product is CASSGWASGYTF.